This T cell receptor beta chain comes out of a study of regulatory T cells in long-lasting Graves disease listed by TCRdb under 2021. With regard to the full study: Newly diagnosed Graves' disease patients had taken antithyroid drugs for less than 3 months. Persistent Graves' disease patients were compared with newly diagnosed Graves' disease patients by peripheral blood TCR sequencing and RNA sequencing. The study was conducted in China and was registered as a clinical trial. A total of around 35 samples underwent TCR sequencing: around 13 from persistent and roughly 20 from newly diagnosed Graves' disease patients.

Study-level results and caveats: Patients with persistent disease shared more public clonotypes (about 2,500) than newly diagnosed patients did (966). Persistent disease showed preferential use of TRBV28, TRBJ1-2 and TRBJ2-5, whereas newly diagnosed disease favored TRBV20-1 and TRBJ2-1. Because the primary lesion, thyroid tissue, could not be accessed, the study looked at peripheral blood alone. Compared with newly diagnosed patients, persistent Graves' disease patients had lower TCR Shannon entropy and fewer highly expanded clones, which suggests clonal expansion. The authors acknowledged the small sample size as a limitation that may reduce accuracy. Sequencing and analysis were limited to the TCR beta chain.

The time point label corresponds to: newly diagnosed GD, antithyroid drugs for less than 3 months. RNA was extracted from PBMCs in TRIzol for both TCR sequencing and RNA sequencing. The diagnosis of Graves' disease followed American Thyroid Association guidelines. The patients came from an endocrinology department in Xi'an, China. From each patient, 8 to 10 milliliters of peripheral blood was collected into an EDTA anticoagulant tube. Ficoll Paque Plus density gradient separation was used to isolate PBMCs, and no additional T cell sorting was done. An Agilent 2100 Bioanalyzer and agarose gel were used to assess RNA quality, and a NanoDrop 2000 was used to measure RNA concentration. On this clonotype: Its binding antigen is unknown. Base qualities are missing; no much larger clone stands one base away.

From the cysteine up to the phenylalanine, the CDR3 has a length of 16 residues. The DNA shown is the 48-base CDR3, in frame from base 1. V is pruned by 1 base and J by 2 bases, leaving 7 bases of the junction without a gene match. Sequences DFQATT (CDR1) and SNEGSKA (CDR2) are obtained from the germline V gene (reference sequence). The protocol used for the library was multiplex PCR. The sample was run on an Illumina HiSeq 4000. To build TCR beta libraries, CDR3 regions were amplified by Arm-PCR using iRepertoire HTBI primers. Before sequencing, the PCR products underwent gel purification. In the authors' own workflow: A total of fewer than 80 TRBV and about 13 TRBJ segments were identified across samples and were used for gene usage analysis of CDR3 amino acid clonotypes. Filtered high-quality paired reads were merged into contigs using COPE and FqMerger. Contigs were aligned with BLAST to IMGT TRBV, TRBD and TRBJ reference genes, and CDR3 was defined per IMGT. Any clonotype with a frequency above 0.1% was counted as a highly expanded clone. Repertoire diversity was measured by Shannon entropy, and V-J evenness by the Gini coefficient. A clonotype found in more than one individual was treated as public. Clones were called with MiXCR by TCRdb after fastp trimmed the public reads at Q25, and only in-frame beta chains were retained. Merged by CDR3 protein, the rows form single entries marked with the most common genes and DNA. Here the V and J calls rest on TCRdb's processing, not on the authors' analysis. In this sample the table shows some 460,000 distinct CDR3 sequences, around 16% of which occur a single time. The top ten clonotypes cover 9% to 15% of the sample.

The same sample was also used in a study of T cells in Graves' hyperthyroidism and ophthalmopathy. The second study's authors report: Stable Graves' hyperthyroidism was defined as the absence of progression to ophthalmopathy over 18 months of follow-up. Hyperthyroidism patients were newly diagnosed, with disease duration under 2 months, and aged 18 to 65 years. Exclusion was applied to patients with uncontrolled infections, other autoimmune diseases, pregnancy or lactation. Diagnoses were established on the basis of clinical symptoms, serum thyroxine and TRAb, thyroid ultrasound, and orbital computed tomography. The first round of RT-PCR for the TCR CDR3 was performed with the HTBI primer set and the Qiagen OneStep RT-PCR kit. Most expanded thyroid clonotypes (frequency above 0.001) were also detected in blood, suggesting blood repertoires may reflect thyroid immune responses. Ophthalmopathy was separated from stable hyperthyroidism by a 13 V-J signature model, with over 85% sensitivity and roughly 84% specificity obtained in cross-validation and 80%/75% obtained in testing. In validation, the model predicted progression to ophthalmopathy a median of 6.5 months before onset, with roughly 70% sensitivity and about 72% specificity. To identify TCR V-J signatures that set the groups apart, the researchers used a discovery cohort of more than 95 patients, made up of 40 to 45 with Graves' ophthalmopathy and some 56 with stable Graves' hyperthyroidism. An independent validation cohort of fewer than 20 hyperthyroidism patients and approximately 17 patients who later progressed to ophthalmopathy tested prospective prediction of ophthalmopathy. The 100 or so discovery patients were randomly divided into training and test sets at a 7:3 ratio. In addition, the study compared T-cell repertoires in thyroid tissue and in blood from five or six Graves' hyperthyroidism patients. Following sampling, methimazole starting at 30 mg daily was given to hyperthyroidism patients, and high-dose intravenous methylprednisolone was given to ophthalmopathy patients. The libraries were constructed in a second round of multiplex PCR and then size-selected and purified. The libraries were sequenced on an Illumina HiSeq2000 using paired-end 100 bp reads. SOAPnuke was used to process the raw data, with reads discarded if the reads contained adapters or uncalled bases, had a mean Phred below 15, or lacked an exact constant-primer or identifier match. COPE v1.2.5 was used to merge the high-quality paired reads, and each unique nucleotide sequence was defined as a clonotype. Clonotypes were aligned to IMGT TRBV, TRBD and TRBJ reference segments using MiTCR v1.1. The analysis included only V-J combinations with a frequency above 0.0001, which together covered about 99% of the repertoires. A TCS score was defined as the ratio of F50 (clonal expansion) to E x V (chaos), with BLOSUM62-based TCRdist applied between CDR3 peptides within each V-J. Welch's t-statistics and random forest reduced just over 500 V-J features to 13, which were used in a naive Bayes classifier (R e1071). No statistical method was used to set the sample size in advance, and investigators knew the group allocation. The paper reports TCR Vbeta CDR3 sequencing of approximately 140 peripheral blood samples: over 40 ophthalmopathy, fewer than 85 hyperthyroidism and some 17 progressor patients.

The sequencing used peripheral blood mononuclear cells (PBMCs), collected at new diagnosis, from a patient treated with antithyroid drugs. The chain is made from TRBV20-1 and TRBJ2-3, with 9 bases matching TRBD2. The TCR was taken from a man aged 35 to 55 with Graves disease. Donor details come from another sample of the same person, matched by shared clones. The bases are TGCAGTGCTAGAGTTGCGGCGGGAGGGGCCACAGATACGCAGTATTTT. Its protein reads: CSARVAAGGATDTQYF.